This T cell receptor (beta chain) was identified in a study of blood T cell repertoires in COVID-19. Study processing details: The authors estimated nucleated cell counts from reference gene primer amplification. Some clones are missing from TCRdb's copy, which holds only in-frame ones; the method was immunoSEQ multiplex PCR. The D gene and trimming were derived from the DNA, and the V and J assignments and clone size from that table. This sample has approximately 250,000 clones; 70% to 90% occur once, and the top ten carry about 5%. Input material: peripheral blood. The clonotype was recovered from a man aged 55 to 70 who had recovered from COVID-19.

The CDR3 here is CAITMDSNTEAFF. CDR3 DNA: TGTGCCATCACCATGGACAGCAACACTGAAGCTTTCTTT. The V call is TRBV10-3, the J call TRBJ1-1, with D perhaps TRBD1 (6 bases). The V end lost 7 bases, the J end lost 2 bases, and 11 bases lay between the germline ends. The germline CDR1 and CDR2 sequences are ENHRY and SYGVKD. This CDR3 comprises 13 residues.